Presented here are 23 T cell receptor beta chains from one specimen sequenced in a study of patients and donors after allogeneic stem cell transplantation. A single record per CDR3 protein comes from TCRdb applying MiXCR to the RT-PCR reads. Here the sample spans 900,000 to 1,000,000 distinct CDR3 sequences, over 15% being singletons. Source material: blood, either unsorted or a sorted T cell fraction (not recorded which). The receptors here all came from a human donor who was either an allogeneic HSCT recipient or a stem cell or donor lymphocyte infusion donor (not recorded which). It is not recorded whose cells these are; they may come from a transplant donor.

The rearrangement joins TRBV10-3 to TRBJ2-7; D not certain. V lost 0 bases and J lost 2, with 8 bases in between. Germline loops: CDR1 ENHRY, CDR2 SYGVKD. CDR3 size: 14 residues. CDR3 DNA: TGTGCCATCAGTGAGTCGTCAGGCACCTACGAGCAGTACTTC. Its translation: CAISESSGTYEQYF.

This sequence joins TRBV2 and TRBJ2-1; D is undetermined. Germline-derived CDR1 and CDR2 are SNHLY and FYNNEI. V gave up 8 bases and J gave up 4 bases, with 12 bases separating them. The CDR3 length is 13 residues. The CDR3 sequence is CASRSSVYNEQFF. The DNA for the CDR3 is TGTGCCAGCCGATCTTCGGTATACAATGAGCAGTTCTTC.

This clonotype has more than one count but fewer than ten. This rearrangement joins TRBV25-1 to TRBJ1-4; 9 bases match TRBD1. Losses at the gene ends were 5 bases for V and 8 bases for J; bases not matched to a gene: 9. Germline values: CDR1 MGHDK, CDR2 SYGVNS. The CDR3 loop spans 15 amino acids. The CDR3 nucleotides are TGTGCCAGCAGTCCCGGACAGGGGCGGGGAGAAAAACTGTTTTTT. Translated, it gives CASSPGQGRGEKLFF. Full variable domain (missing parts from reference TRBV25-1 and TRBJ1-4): EADIYQTPRYLVIGTGKKITLECSQTMGHDKMYWYQQDPGMELHLIHYSYGVNSTEKGDLSSESTVSRIRTEHFPLTLESARPSHTSQYLCASSPGQGRGEKLFFGSGTQLSVL.

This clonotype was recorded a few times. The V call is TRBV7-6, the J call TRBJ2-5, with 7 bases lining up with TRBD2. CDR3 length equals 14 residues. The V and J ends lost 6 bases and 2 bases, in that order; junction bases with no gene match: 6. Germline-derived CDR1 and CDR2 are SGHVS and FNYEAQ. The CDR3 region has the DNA TGTGCCAGCAGTACCGGACTAGTTCAAGAGACCCAGTACTTC. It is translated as CASSTGLVQETQYF.

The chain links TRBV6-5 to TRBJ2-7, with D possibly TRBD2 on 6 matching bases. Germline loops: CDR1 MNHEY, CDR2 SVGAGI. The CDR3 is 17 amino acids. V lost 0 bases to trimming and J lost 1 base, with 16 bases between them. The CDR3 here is CASSYSRPLANSYEQYF. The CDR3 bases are TGTGCCAGCAGTTACTCGAGGCCCCTAGCGAATTCCTACGAGCAGTACTTC.

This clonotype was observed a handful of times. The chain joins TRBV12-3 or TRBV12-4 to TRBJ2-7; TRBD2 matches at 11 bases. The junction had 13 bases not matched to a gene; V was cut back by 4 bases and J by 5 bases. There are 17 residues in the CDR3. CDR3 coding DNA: TGTGCCAGCAGTTCATCCCTTAGCGGGAGGGGGGTAGACGAGCAGTACTTC. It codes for CASSSSLSGRGVDEQYF.

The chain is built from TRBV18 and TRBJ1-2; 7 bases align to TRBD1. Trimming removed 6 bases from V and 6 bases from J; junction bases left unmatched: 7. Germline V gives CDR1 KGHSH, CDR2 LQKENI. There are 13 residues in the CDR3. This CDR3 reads CASSRLTGDGYTF. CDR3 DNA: TGTGCCAGCTCCCGACTTACAGGGGATGGCTACACCTTC.

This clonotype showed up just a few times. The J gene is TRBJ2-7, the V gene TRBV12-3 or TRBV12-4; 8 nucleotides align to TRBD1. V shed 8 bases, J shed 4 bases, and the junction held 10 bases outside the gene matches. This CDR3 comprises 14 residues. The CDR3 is CASSFSDREYEQYF. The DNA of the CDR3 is TGTGCCAGCTCTTTCTCGGACAGGGAGTACGAGCAGTACTTC.

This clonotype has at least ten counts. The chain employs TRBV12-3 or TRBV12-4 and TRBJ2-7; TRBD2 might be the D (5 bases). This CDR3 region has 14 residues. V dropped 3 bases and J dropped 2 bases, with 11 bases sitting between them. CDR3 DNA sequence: TGTGCCAGCAGTTTTGGACTCGGTCCCTACGAGCAGTACTTC. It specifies CASSFGLGPYEQYF.

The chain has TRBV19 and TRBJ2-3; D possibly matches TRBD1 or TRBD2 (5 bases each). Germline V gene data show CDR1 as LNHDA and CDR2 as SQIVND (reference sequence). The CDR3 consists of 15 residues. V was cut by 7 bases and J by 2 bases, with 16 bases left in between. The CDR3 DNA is TGTGCCAGTACCACCGGGACCGGACTCACAGATACGCAGTATTTT. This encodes CASTTGTGLTDTQYF.

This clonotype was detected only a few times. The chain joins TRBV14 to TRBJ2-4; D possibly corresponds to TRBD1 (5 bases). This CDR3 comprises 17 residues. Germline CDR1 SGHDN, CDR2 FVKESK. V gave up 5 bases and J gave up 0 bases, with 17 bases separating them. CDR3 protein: CASSSITGSLAKNIQYF. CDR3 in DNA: TGTGCCAGCAGCTCGATCACAGGCTCCCTAGCCAAAAACATTCAGTACTTC.

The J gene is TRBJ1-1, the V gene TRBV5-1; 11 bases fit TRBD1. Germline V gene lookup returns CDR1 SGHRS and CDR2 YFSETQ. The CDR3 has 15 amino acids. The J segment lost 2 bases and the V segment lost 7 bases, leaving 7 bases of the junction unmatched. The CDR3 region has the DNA TGCGCCAGCTTTGGACAGGGGGCGGGCAACACTGAAGCTTTCTTT. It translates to CASFGQGAGNTEAFF.

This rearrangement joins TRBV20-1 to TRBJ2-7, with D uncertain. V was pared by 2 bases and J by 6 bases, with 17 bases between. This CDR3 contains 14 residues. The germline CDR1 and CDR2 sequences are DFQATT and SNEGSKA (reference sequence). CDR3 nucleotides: TGCAGTGCTAGACGGGCCGGACGGTTAGGCGAGCAGTACTTC. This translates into CSARRAGRLGEQYF.

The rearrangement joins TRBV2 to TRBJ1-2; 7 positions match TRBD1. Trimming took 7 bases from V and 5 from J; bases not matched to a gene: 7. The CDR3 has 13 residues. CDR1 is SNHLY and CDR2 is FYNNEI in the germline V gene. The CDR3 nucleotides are TGTGCCAGCAATCTACAGGGGTGGTATGGCTACACCTTC. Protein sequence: CASNLQGWYGYTF.

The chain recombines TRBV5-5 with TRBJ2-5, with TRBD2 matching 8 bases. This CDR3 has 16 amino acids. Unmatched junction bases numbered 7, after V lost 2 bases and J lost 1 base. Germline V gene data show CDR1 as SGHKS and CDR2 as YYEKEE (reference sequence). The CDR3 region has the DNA TGTGCCAGCAGCTTACGACTAGCGCGGACCCAAGAGACCCAGTACTTC. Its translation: CASSLRLARTQETQYF.

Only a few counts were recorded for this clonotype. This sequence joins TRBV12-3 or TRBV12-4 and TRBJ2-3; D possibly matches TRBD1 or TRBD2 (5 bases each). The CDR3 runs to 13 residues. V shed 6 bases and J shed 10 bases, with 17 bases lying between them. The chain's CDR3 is CASSPGTPPAQYF. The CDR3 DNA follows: TGTGCCAGCAGCCCTGGGACCCCCCCGGCGCAGTATTTT.

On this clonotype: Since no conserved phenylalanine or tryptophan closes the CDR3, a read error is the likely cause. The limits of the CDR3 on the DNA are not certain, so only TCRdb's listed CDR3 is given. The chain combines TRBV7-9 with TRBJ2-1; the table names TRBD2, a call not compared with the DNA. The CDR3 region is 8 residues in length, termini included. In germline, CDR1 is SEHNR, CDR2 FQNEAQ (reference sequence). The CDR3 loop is CASSILGI.

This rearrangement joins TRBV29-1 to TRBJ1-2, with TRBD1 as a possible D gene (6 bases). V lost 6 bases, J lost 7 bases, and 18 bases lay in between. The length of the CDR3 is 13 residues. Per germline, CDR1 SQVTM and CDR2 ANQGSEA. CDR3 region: CSVPLRGAGGYTF. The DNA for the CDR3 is TGCAGCGTCCCCCTCCGGGGGGCGGGTGGCTACACCTTC.

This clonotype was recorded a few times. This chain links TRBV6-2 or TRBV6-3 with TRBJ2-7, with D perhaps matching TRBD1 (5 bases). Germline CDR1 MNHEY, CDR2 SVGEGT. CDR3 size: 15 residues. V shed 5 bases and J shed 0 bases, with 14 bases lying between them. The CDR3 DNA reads TGTGCCAGCAGTACAAGGGGCAGGAGCTCCTACGAGCAGTACTTC. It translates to CASSTRGRSSYEQYF.

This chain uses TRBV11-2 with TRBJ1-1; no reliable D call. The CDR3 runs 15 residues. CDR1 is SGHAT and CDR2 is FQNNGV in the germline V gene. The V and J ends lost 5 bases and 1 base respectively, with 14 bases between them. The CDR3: CASSAVEGKNTEAFF. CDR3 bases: TGTGCCAGCAGCGCCGTTGAAGGGAAGAACACTGAAGCTTTCTTT.

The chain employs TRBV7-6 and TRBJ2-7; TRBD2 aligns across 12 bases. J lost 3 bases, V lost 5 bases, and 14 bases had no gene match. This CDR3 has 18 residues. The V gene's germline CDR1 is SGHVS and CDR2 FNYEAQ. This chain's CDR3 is CASSQYQRGLAGNYEQYF. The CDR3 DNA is TGTGCCAGCAGCCAATACCAACGTGGACTAGCGGGAAACTACGAGCAGTACTTC. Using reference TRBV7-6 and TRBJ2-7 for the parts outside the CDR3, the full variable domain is GAGVSQSPRYKVTKRGQDVALRCDPISGHVSLYWYRQALGQGPEFLTYFNYEAQQDKSGLPNDRFSAERPEGSISTLTIQRTEQRDSAMYRCASSQYQRGLAGNYEQYFGPGTRLTVT.

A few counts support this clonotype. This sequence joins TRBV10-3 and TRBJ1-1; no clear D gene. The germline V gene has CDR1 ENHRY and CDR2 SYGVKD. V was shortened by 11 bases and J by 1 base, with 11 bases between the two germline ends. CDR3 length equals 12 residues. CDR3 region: CALRDWNTEAFF. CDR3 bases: TGTGCCCTCCGGGATTGGAACACTGAAGCTTTCTTT.

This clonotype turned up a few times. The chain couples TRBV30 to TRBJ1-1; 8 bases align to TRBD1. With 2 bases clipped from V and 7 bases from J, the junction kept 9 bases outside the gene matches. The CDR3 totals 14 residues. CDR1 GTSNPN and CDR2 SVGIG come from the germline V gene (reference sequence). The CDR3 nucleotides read TGTGCCTGGAGTCCGCAACAGGGGGGCCGTGAAGCTTTCTTT. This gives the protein CAWSPQQGGREAFF. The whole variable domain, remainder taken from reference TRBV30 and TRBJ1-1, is SQTIHQWPATLVQPVGSPLSLECTVEGTSNPNLYWYRQAAGRGLQLLFYSVGIGQISSEVPQNLSASRPQDRQFILSSKKLLLSDSGFYLCAWSPQQGGREAFFGQGTRLTVV.